This T cell receptor beta chain was retrieved from a study of patients and donors after allogeneic stem cell transplantation. This clonotype was detected a few times. TCRdb reprocessed the RT-PCR reads with MiXCR, giving one entry per CDR3 protein. The data show approximately 200,000 distinct CDR3 sequences, less than 50% seen once. The CDR3 totals 15 residues. The V gene lost 2 bases and the J gene lost 0 bases, with 8 bases spanning the gap. Germline V gives CDR1 SGHTA, CDR2 FQGNSA. The sequencing input was blood, either unsorted or a sorted T cell fraction (not recorded which). The sequence came from a human donor who was either an allogeneic HSCT recipient or a stem cell or donor lymphocyte infusion donor (not recorded which). It is not recorded whose cells these are; they may come from a transplant donor. The chain links TRBV7-2 to TRBJ1-5; D may be TRBD1 (6 bases). The CDR3 region has the DNA TGTGCCAGCAGCTTAACGACAGGTAGCAATCAGCCCCAGCATTTT. It translates to CASSLTTGSNQPQHF.